This T cell receptor beta chain was retrieved from a study of cytomegalovirus exposure and HLA in healthy donors. Broader study findings: Roughly uniform depth of sequencing across donors was assumed in presence/absence analyses. A highly shared variant cluster was judged a likely technical artifact. Cytomegalovirus status was reportedly diagnosed by the classifier with high specificity and sensitivity.

Germline CDR1 is MNHEY and CDR2 is SVGAGI. The CDR3 loop spans 16 amino acids. 60 Vbeta and 13 Jbeta primers were used in PCR. Sequencing was performed with immunoSEQ multiplex PCR; in TCRdb, only in-frame clones are kept and a portion is missing. The table includes more than 110,000 clones, 65% to 80% detected once. On this clone itself: No antigen is known for it.

The clonotype comes from a young man in good health and CMV-seronegative. The source material was PBMCs. V gene TRBV6-5 combines with J gene TRBJ2-5, with 8 bases lining up with TRBD2. Judging by the DNA end, TRBJ2-7 fits better; the J call may be wrong. The CDR3 region is CASSYRHGGGLNEQYF. In DNA form, the CDR3 reads TGTGCCAGCAGTTACCGCCACGGGGGGGGTCTCAACGAGCAGTACTTC.